The 21 T cell receptor beta chains in this list originate from one sample, sequenced in a study of technical replicates of blood from a few donors. Some clones are missing from TCRdb's copy, which holds only in-frame ones; the method was immunoSEQ multiplex PCR. The repertoire holds under 85,000 clones, with about 93% as singletons. Material: T cells isolated from PBMCs. The receptors were gathered from a human donor in good health.

V is TRBV7-2 and J is TRBJ1-5; D not certain. The CDR3 is made up of 14 amino acids. Germline V gene data show CDR1 as SGHTA and CDR2 as FQGNSA. Trimming shortened V by 1 base and J by 7 bases, and 11 bases separated the two germline ends. CDR3 bases: TGTGCCAGCAGCTTAGAGCCGGGAACGCAGCCCCAGCATTTT. This encodes CASSLEPGTQPQHF. The full variable domain, its missing parts supplied by reference TRBV7-2 and TRBJ1-5, is GAGVSQSPSNKVTEKGKDVELRCDPISGHTALYWYRQSLGQGLEFLIYFQGNSAPDKSGLPSDRFSAERTGGSVSTLTIQRTQQEDSAVYLCASSLEPGTQPQHFGDGTRLSIL.

The chain links TRBV28 to TRBJ1-1; 8 nucleotides match TRBD1. With V trimmed by 4 bases and J by 3 bases, 4 bases remained unmatched. Germline CDR1 reads MDHEN; CDR2 reads SYDVKM. The CDR3 has 14 residues. CDR3 amino acids: CASSSGGVDTEAFF. CDR3 coding DNA: TGTGCCAGCAGTTCAGGGGGCGTGGACACTGAAGCTTTCTTT.

This clone was recorded once. This rearrangement joins TRBV2 to TRBJ1-2; 9 nucleotides match TRBD1. V shed 6 bases and J 3 bases; nucleotides not matched to a gene: 2. This CDR3 is 13 amino acids long. CDR1 and CDR2 (germline): SNHLY, FYNNEI. In DNA, the CDR3 is TGTGCCAGCAGAGGGACAGGGTACTATGGCTACACCTTC. Protein product: CASRGTGYYGYTF.

The chain recombines TRBV7-2 with TRBJ2-2, with TRBD2 matching over 14 bases. Unmatched junction bases numbered 7, after V lost 5 bases and J lost 5 bases. The CDR3 has 17 amino acids. The germline V gene has CDR1 SGHTA and CDR2 FQGNSA. For the CDR3, the DNA is TGTGCCAGCAGCGAGACTAGCGGGAGGGCCATTACCGGGGAGCTGTTTTTT. The encoded protein is CASSETSGRAITGELFF.

The genes are TRBV4-3 and TRBJ2-7, with D maybe TRBD2 (5 bases). Germline assignment: CDR1 LGHNA and CDR2 YSLEER. Between the trimmed V and J ends, which lost 4 bases and 4 bases, there was a span of 17 bases. This CDR3 has 15 amino acids. Written as DNA, the CDR3 is TGCGCCAGCAGCCTCCGGGGAGAGGGCCCGTACGAGCAGTACTTC. It translates to CASSLRGEGPYEQYF.

The rearrangement uses TRBV9 and TRBJ1-4; the match to TRBD1 covers 9 bases. Per the germline V gene, CDR1 is SGDLS and CDR2 is YYNGEE. This CDR3 spans 16 amino acids. The J segment lost 7 bases and the V segment lost 3 bases, leaving 10 bases of the junction unmatched. CDR3 loop: CASSADPGQGVEKLFF. As DNA, the CDR3 is TGTGCCAGCAGCGCGGATCCGGGACAGGGTGTTGAAAAACTGTTTTTT. Drawing the rest from reference TRBV9 and TRBJ1-4, the complete variable domain is DSGVTQTPKHLITATGQRVTLRCSPRSGDLSVYWYQQSLDQGLQFLIQYYNGEERAKGNILERFSAQQFPDLHSELNLSSLELGDSALYFCASSADPGQGVEKLFFGSGTQLSVL.

In this sample, this clone turned up once. The V call is TRBV4-3, the J call TRBJ2-2; 10 bases fit TRBD2. CDR1 LGHNA and CDR2 YSLEER come from the germline V gene. With V trimmed by 4 bases and J by 8 bases, 10 bases remained unmatched. The CDR3 runs 16 residues. CDR3 loop: CASSPVSSGSSGELFF. CDR3 bases: TGCGCCAGCAGCCCAGTCTCTAGCGGGAGTTCTGGGGAGCTGTTTTTT.

This chain links TRBV19 with TRBJ1-5; TRBD1 agrees at 7 bases. The germline gives CDR1 LNHDA, CDR2 SQIVND (reference sequence). J gave up 0 bases and V 6 bases, and 5 bases lay outside the gene matches. This CDR3 is 15 amino acids long. DNA for the CDR3: TGTGCCAGTAGAGGACAGGCGTATAGCAATCAGCCCCAGCATTTT. Encoded protein: CASRGQAYSNQPQHF.

The chain recombines TRBV28 with TRBJ2-2; the match to TRBD1 covers 9 bases. CDR1 and CDR2 from the germline V gene are MDHEN and SYDVKM. V lost 6 bases, J lost 5 bases, and 7 bases stayed unmatched. There are 15 residues in the CDR3. In DNA, the CDR3 is TGTGCCAGCAGCTATAGGGACAGGGTGACCGGGGAGCTGTTTTTT. Protein product: CASSYRDRVTGELFF.

The chain carries TRBV5-4 and TRBJ1-1, with D maybe TRBD1 (5 bases). The germline V gene encodes CDR1 SGHNT and CDR2 YYREEE (reference sequence). The CDR3 has 15 amino acids. Trimming pared 4 bases from V and 0 bases from J, leaving 13 bases between. Here the CDR3 reads CASSPGWGMNTEAFF. The DNA of the CDR3 is TGTGCCAGCAGCCCCGGTTGGGGCATGAACACTGAAGCTTTCTTT.

This rearrangement joins TRBV7-2 to TRBJ2-3, with D possibly TRBD1 on 7 matching bases. This CDR3 is built from 15 residues. CDR1 and CDR2 (germline): SGHTA, FQGNSA. Trimming took off 4 bases at V and 6 bases at J, with 17 bases between the two ends. The CDR3 DNA reads TGTGCCAGCAGCTACTCGGAGGGGGCGCGGGATACGCAGTATTTT. Translation gives CASSYSEGARDTQYF.

CDR3 nucleotides: TGTGCTAGTGGTTTGGTTCTTGGACAGGGGGTAATGTCTGGGGCCAACGTCCTGACTTTC. This sequence encodes CASGLVLGQGVMSGANVLTF. The rearrangement uses TRBV12-5 and TRBJ2-6, with 10 bases identical to TRBD1. Trimming removed 0 bases from V and 1 base from J; junction bases left unmatched: 9. The CDR3 is 20 amino acids. Germline values: CDR1 LGHNT, CDR2 FRNRAP.

The chain links TRBV5-1 to TRBJ1-4, with D unclear. This CDR3 is 15 amino acids long. From germline, CDR1 is SGHRS and CDR2 YFSETQ. V dropped 0 bases and J dropped 0 bases, with 6 bases sitting between them. The CDR3 region has the DNA TGCGCCAGCAGCTTGGTCACTGCAACTAATGAAAAACTGTTTTTT. Amino acids: CASSLVTATNEKLFF. Variable domain in full (rest from reference TRBV5-1 and TRBJ1-4): KAGVTQTPRYLIKTRGQQVTLSCSPISGHRSVSWYQQTPGQGLQFLFEYFSETQRNKGNFPGRFSGRQFSNSRSEMNVSTLELGDSALYLCASSLVTATNEKLFFGSGTQLSVL.

The CDR3 DNA sequence: TGTGCCAGCAGTTACTCCAACATGAACACTGAAGCTTTCTTT. Its translation is CASSYSNMNTEAFF. The V gene is TRBV6-5, the J gene TRBJ1-1; D gene ambiguous. CDR1 and CDR2 (germline): MNHEY, SVGAGI. V dropped 0 bases and J dropped 0 bases, with 5 bases sitting between them. The CDR3 contains 14 residues.

The chain uses TRBV6-5 and TRBJ2-1, with 7 bases matching TRBD2. J was trimmed by 9 bases and V by 4 bases; bases with no gene match: 0. Germline values: CDR1 MNHEY, CDR2 SVGAGI. The CDR3 spans 11 residues. The CDR3 DNA follows: TGTGCCAGCAGTTCGGGGGGTGAGCAGTTCTTC. This sequence encodes CASSSGGEQFF.

The chain couples TRBV28 to TRBJ2-7, with D hard to call. Looked up from germline, CDR1 is MDHEN and CDR2 is SYDVKM. This CDR3 has 11 residues. V gave up 6 bases and J gave up 5 bases, with 8 bases separating them. Here the CDR3 DNA reads TGTGCCAGCAGCCTAGTCCACGAGCAGTACTTC. It codes for CASSLVHEQYF. Full variable domain (missing parts from reference TRBV28 and TRBJ2-7): DVKVTQSSRYLVKRTGEKVFLECVQDMDHENMFWYRQDPGLGLRLIYFSYDVKMKEKGDIPEGYSVSREKKERFSLILESASTNQTSMYLCASSLVHEQYFGPGTRLTVT.

V usage is TRBV4-3 and J usage is TRBJ2-5; weak D call: TRBD2 (6 bases). The V end lost 1 base, the J end lost 2 bases, and 11 bases lay between the germline ends. This CDR3 is 15 amino acids long. Germline V lookup: CDR1 LGHNA, CDR2 YSLEER. The CDR3: CASSQAGGSQETQYF. The CDR3 region has the DNA TGCGCCAGCAGCCAAGCAGGAGGGTCTCAAGAGACCCAGTACTTC.

The J gene is TRBJ2-3, the V gene TRBV6-6; 7 positions agree with TRBD2. Per the germline V gene, CDR1 is MNHNY and CDR2 is SVGAGI (reference sequence). V was pared by 6 bases and J by 3 bases, with 3 bases of the junction left unmatched. There are 13 residues in the CDR3. The CDR3 nucleotides read TGTGCCAGCAGGTCAGCGGGAACAGATACGCAGTATTTT. It specifies CASRSAGTDTQYF.

The rearrangement joins TRBV9 to TRBJ2-7; perhaps TRBD2 as D (5 bases). V dropped 4 bases and J dropped 6 bases, with 20 bases sitting between them. CDR3 length equals 15 residues. The germline V gene has CDR1 SGDLS and CDR2 YYNGEE. The CDR3 DNA follows: TGTGCCAGCAGCCCGCGGGTTGGGGAATCGGTCGAGCAGTACTTC. It codes for CASSPRVGESVEQYF.

The rearrangement joins TRBV11-3 to TRBJ2-7, with 8 bases aligning to TRBD1. The V gene end was trimmed by 5 bases and the J gene end by 3 bases; junction bases not matched to a gene: 3. This CDR3 region has 13 residues. The germline V gene has CDR1 SGHNT and CDR2 YENEEA. Written as DNA, the CDR3 is TGTGCCAGCAGCCATGGACAGGGCTACGAGCAGTACTTC. It is translated as CASSHGQGYEQYF.

The chain is built from TRBV6-5 and TRBJ1-1, with unresolved D. The CDR3 totals 14 residues. Germline loops: CDR1 MNHEY, CDR2 SVGAGI. Between the trimmed V and J ends, which lost 5 bases and 2 bases, there was a span of 12 bases. CDR3 in DNA: TGTGCCAGCAGTACCTATACAGCTAACACTGAAGCTTTCTTT. Protein sequence: CASSTYTANTEAFF.